This is a list of T cell receptor beta chains from one sample in a study of shared clonotypes between healthy human individuals. TCRdb's copy holds only in-frame clones and misses some; the assay was immunoSEQ multiplex PCR. This sample has some 470,000 clones, with over 65% found just once. Sequencing was done on a sample of PBMCs. The source is a woman in her forties in good health. Some clones in this sample may be carry-over from other donors' samples. The CDR3 runs from the conserved cysteine through the conserved F or W. A D gene is named only where the DNA matches it firmly. Some rows have no size entry. The others give once, few or many, or a class for an expanded clone.

TRBV27	-	TRBD1	TRBJ2-2	CASRTQGITNTGELFF	TGTGCCAGCCGAACACAGGGGATTACGAACACCGGGGAGCTGTTTTTT
TRBV10-3	few	-	TRBJ1-4	CAISEGQGGLGEKLFF	TGTGCCATCAGTGAGGGACAAGGGGGGCTGGGGGAAAAACTGTTTTTT
TRBV2	-	-	TRBJ1-1	CASSEGSAFF	TGTGCCAGCAGTGAAGGTTCAGCTTTCTTT
TRBV2	-	TRBD1	TRBJ2-5	CASSAQGGAPETQYF	TGTGCCAGCAGTGCGCAAGGGGGCGCCCCAGAGACCCAGTACTTC
TRBV19	once	TRBD2	TRBJ2-7	CASSISHTTSADYEQYF	TGTGCCAGTAGTATTTCCCACACGACTAGCGCGGACTACGAGCAGTACTTC
TRBV10-2	-	-	TRBJ2-1	CASSESVAVWGRGSYNEQFF	TGCGCCAGCAGTGAGTCGGTAGCGGTGTGGGGCCGGGGCTCCTACAATGAGCAGTTCTTC
TRBV11-3	-	TRBD2	TRBJ2-1	CASSVAGGNEQFF	TGTGCCAGCAGCGTGGCCGGGGGGAATGAGCAGTTCTTC
TRBV18	-	TRBD2	TRBJ2-3	CASSPGTSGTDTQYF	TGTGCCAGCTCACCCGGGACTAGCGGCACAGATACGCAGTATTTT
TRBV4-2	-	TRBD2	TRBJ2-7	CASSQGLAGAPYEQYF	TGTGCCAGCAGCCAAGGACTAGCGGGGGCTCCCTACGAGCAGTACTTC
TRBV28	once	TRBD2	TRBJ2-2	CASSFPRAGLANTGELFF	TGTGCCAGCAGTTTTCCCCGGGCGGGACTAGCGAACACCGGGGAGCTGTTCTTT
TRBV6-5	once	-	TRBJ2-7	CASGARGGLYEQYF	TGTGCCAGCGGGGCCCGAGGAGGGCTCTACGAGCAGTACTTC
TRBV28	-	TRBD2	TRBJ2-2	CASGKGGLAGFGELFF	TGTGCCAGCGGGAAGGGGGGACTAGCGGGCTTCGGGGAGCTGTTTTTT
TRBV27	-	-	TRBJ2-1	CASSPTPQGGIEQFF	TGTGCCAGCAGTCCTACCCCACAGGGAGGCATTGAGCAGTTCTTC
TRBV7-2	-	-	TRBJ2-1	CASSRSSAYNEQFF	TGTGCCAGCAGTCGCTCTAGCGCCTACAATGAGCAGTTCTTC
TRBV7-8	many	TRBD2	TRBJ2-3	CASSSLAAYTDTQYF	TGTGCCAGCAGCTCCCTAGCGGCCTACACAGATACGCAGTATTTT
TRBV5-1	-	TRBD1	TRBJ2-7	CASSLHLDRVADEQYF	TGCGCCAGCAGCTTACACCTCGACAGGGTCGCCGACGAGCAGTACTTC
TRBV11-2	many	-	TRBJ2-3	CASSLLGTDTQYF	TGTGCCAGCAGCTTACTGGGCACAGATACGCAGTATTTT